The clone carrying this T cell receptor beta chain was seen just once. What it binds is not known. This record belongs to a study of cytomegalovirus exposure and HLA in healthy donors. Study information: Some 85 million unique TCRs, all from HLA-typed donors, were included in an early release of the data.

Use of 60 Vbeta and 13 Jbeta primers characterized the PCR. Profiled with immunoSEQ multiplex PCR; TCRdb holds only in-frame clones, not every one. The sample contains 150,000 to 200,000 clones, roughly 87% of which appear only once. Findings and caveats of the study: In an earlier analysis, about 87% or about 30%: the productive usage of most TCR beta V segments. 16,951 TCR beta sequences were associated with HLA alleles at 0.05 false discovery rate in a later analysis. In a later analysis, several top co-occurrence clusters appeared linked to parvovirus B19, influenza, CMV and Epstein-Barr virus.

Sequencing was done on a sample of PBMCs. This TCR was recovered from a girl under three years old in good health and CMV-seronegative.

The CDR3 sequence is CASSLGQGAAKNIQYF. The CDR3 nucleotides are TGCGCCAGCAGCTTGGGACAGGGGGCCGCCAAAAACATTCAGTACTTC. This chain uses TRBV5-1 with TRBJ2-4; 10 bases align to TRBD1. The CDR3 sequence is 16 residues long. Looked up from germline, CDR1 is SGHRS and CDR2 is YFSETQ. The trim removed 0 bases at V and 1 base at J, leaving 1 base unmatched.